The source of this T cell receptor (beta chain) is a study of glioma-infiltrating T cells. Study-level points and caveats: CDR3 overlap between tissue and blood was very small. Tissue-blood divergence was below expectation in non-neoplastic patients, above in gliomas.

Ten or more counts support this clonotype. Antigen unknown. Using RNA template, CDR3s of TCR alpha and beta were amplified with iRepertoire arm-PCR. Using its own MiXCR run on the multiplex PCR reads, TCRdb lists one record per CDR3 protein. The sample lists around 140,000 distinct CDR3 sequences, 39% seen once, with around a fifth in the top ten. After removal of 1 base from V and 4 bases from J, the junction contained 13 bases not matched to a gene. Germline CDR1 is MNHEY and CDR2 is SMNVEV (reference sequence). This CDR3 contains 19 residues. Input material: glioma tissue, nonneoplastic brain tissue, or PBMCs (not recorded which). V is TRBV27 and J is TRBJ1-2; 12 bases map to TRBD1. This TCR derives from a human donor with low-grade glioma or glioblastoma, undergoing nonglioma brain surgery, or in good health (not recorded which). Written as DNA, the CDR3 is TGTGCCAGCAGTTTATATACCCCAGGGACAGGGGGCGAGGGCTATGGCTACACCTTC. This codes for CASSLYTPGTGGEGYGYTF.